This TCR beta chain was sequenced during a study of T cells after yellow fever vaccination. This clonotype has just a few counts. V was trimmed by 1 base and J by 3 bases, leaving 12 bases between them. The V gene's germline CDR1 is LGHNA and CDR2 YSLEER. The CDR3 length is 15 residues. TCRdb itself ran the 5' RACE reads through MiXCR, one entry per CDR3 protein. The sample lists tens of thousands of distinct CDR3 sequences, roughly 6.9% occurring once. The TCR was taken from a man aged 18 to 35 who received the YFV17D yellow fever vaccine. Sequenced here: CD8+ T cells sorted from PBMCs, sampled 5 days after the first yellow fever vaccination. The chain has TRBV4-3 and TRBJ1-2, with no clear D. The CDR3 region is CASSQGGENYYGYTF. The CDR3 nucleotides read TGCGCCAGCAGCCAAGGCGGCGAGAACTACTATGGCTACACCTTC.